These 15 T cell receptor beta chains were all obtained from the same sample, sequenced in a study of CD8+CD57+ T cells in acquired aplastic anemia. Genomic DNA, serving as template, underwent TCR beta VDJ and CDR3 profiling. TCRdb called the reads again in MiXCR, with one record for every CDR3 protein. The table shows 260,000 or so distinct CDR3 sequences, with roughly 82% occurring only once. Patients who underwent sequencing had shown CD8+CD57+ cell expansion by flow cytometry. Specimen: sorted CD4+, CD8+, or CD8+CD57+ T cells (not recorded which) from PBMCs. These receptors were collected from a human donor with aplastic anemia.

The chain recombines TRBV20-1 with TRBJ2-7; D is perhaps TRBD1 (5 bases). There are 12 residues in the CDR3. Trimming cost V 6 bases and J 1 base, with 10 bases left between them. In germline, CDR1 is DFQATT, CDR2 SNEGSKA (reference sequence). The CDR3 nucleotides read TGCAGTGCGGATGACAGTTCCTACGAGCAGTACTTC. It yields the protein CSADDSSYEQYF.

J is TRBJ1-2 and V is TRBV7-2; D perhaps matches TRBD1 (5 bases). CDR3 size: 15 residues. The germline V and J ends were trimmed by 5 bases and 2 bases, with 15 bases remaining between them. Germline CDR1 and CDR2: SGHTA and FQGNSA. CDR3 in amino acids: CASSPRTGGNYGYTF. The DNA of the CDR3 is TGTGCCAGCAGCCCACGGACCGGGGGGAACTATGGCTACACCTTC.

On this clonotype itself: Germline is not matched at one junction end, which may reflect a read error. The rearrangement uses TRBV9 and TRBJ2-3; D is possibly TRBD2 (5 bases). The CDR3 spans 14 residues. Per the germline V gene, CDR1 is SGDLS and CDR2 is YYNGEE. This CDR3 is CASGVAGGPQYFDF. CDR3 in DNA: TGTGCCAGCGGAGTAGCTGGAGGTCCTCAGTACTTCGATTTT.

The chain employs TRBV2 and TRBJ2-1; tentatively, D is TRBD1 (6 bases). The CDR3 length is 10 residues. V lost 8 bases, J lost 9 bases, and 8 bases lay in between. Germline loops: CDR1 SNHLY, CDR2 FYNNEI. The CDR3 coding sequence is TGTGCCAGCGGGGACATTGAGCAGTTCTTC. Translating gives CASGDIEQFF.

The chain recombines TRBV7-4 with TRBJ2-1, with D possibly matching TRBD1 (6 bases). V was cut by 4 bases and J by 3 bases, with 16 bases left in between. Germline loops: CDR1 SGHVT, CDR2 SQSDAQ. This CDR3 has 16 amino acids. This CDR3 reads CASSSGLRGYYNEQFF. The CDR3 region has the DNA TGTGCCAGCAGCTCAGGCCTTAGGGGGTACTACAATGAGCAGTTCTTC.

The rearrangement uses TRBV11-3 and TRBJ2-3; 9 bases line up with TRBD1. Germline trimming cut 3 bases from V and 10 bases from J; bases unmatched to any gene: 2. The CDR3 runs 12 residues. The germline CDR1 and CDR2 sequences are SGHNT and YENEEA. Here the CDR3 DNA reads TGTGCCAGCAGCTTGGGACAGGGTGCGCAGTATTTT. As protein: CASSLGQGAQYF.

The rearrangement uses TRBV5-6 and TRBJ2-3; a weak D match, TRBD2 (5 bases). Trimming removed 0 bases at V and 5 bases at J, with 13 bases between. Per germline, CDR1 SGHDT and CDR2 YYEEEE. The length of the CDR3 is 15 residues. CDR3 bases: TGTGCCAGCAGCTTGGGGGCGGGCGGCAAAGATACGCAGTATTTT. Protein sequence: CASSLGAGGKDTQYF.

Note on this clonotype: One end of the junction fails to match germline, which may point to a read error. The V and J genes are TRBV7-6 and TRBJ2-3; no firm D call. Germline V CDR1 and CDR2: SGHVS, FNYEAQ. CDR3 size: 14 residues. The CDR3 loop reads CASSLAGLPDTQFF. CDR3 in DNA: TGTGCCAGCAGCTTAGCGGGCCTTCCCGATACGCAGTTTTTT.

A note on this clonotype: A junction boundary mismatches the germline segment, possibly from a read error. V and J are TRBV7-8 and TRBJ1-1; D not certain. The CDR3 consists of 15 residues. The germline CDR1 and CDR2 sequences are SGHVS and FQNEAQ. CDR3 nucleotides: TGTGCCAGCAGATTAGGGCTGACGCGGAACACCGAAGCTTTCTTT. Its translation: CASRLGLTRNTEAFF.

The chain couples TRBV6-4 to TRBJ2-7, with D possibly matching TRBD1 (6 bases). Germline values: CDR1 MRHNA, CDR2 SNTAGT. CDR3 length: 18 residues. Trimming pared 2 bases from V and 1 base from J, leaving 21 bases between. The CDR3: CASSDPPHRTALSYEQYV. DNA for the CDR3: TGTGCCAGCAGTGACCCGCCCCACAGGACAGCCCTTTCCTACGAGCAGTACGTC.

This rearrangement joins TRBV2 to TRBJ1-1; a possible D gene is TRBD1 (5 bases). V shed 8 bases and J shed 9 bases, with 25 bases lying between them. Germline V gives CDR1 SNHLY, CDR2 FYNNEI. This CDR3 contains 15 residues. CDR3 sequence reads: CASGGTGVVNNKAFF. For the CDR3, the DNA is TGTGCCAGCGGAGGGACGGGGGTCGTGAACAACAAAGCTTTCTTT.

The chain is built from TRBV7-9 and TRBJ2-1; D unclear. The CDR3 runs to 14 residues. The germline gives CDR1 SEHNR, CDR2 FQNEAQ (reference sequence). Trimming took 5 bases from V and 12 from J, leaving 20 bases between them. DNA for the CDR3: TGTGCCAGCAGCGTAGGAGTATTCTCCAAGAGGCAGTTCTTC. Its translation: CASSVGVFSKRQFF. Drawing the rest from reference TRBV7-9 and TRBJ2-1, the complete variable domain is DTGVSQNPRHKITKRGQNVTFRCDPISEHNRLYWYRQTLGQGPEFLTYFQNEAQLEKSRLLSDRFSAERPKGSFSTLEIQRTEQGDSAMYLCASSVGVFSKRQFFGPGTRLTVL.

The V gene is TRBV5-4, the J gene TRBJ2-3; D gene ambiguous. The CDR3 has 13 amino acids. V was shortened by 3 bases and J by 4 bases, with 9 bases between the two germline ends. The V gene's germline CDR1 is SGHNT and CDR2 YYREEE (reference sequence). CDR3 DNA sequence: TGTGCCAGCAGCTACACGAGCGCAGATACGCAGTATTTT. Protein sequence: CASSYTSADTQYF.

CDR3 bases: TGTGCCAGCAGCCCCGTGGGTAGCGGGAGCAGTGACTATGGCTACACCTTC. Residues: CASSPVGSGSSDYGYTF. The chain combines TRBV11-2 with TRBJ1-2; D unresolved. Trimming stripped 5 bases from V and 3 bases from J, with 22 bases between. The germline gives CDR1 SGHAT, CDR2 FQNNGV. This CDR3 comprises 17 residues.

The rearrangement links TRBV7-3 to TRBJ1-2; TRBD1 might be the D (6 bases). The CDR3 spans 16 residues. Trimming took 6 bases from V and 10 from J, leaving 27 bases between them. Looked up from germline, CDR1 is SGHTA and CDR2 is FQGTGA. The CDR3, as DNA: TGTGCCAGCAGTCTAGCGGGGGGCGGTTTTGAGCATGTCTACACCTTC. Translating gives CASSLAGGGFEHVYTF.